The present T cell receptor beta chain was sequenced within a study of T-cell reconstitution after alpha-beta-depleted transplantation in children. There are many counts of this clonotype. CDR3 length: 16 amino acids. The germline gives CDR1 SGHTA, CDR2 FQGNSA. V was pared by 5 bases and J by 2 bases, with 6 bases of the junction left unmatched. As it was prepared, the TCRbeta library received unique molecular identifiers. Using its own MiXCR run on the PCR reads, TCRdb lists one record per CDR3 protein. Here the sample spans hundreds of thousands of distinct CDR3 sequences, around 12% being singletons.

Source: PBMCs from the stem cell graft donor, taken from the stem cell graft. This sequence originates from a human donor who donated a stem cell graft to a child with acute lymphoblastic leukemia. The chain links TRBV7-2 to TRBJ2-5, with 12 positions matching TRBD2. CDR3 sequence (DNA): TGTGCCAGCAGCCAAGGTGGACTAGCGGGACAAGAGACCCAGTACTTC. Amino acid sequence: CASSQGGLAGQETQYF.